What follows are 14 T cell receptor beta chains derived from one specimen sequenced in a study of Graves' ophthalmopathy and Graves' hyperthyroidism. Amplification of TCR beta CDR3 regions used RNA transcripts. Second-round multiplex PCR followed a first-round RT-PCR using HTBI primers. TCRdb re-analysed the multiplex PCR reads in MiXCR, keeping a single row per CDR3 protein. In the table there are some 350,000 distinct CDR3 sequences, 17% of which are singletons. Input material: peripheral blood. These receptors came from an adult woman with stable Graves' hyperthyroidism.

This clonotype was seen at least ten times. The V and J genes are TRBV20-1 and TRBJ2-7; the D call may be TRBD1 or TRBD2 (5 bases each). The V end lost 5 bases, the J end lost 6 bases, and 8 bases lay between the germline ends. CDR1 and CDR2 (germline): DFQATT, SNEGSKA (reference sequence). The CDR3 is 10 amino acids. DNA for the CDR3: TGCAGTGCTGGGGGTGTCGAGCAGTACTTC. This codes for CSAGGVEQYF.

This clonotype was seen repeatedly, ten times or more. This chain uses TRBV6-1 with TRBJ2-7; 9 nucleotides line up with TRBD2. Losses at the gene ends were 6 bases for V and 9 bases for J; bases not matched to a gene: 12. This CDR3 is 14 amino acids long. The germline V gene encodes CDR1 MNHNS and CDR2 SASEGT. The CDR3 DNA reads as TGTGCCAGCAGGCGCGGGAGGGGGAGCCCAGGGCAGTACTTC. This codes for CASRRGRGSPGQYF.

This clonotype was observed a handful of times. The genes are TRBV5-4 and TRBJ2-4, with D unclear. V gave up 4 bases and J gave up 6 bases, with 8 bases separating them. The germline V gene has CDR1 SGHNT and CDR2 YYREEE (reference sequence). There are 12 residues in the CDR3. The CDR3 bases are TGTGCCAGCAGCCTTTCAGGAAACATTCAGTACTTC. This sequence encodes CASSLSGNIQYF. Looking up the rest from reference TRBV5-4 and TRBJ2-4 gives the full variable domain: ETGVTQSPTHLIKTRGQQVTLRCSSQSGHNTVSWYQQALGQGPQFIFQYYREEENGRGNFPPRFSGLQFPNYSSELNVNALELDDSALYLCASSLSGNIQYFGAGTRLSVL.

At least ten counts were recorded for this clonotype. The rearrangement links TRBV28 to TRBJ1-3, with TRBD1 identical over 9 bases. Germline assignment: CDR1 MDHEN and CDR2 SYDVKM. Trimming removed 7 bases from V and 4 bases from J; junction bases left unmatched: 11. This CDR3 comprises 16 residues. The CDR3 sequence is CASKPSQGAQGNTIYF. The CDR3, as DNA: TGTGCCAGCAAACCCTCACAGGGGGCGCAGGGAAACACCATATATTTT.

This clonotype was seen many times. As DNA, the CDR3 is TGTGCCAGCAGCTCAGGGGTACAGACCCAGTACTTC. Residues: CASSSGVQTQYF. This rearrangement joins TRBV6-1 to TRBJ2-5, with D perhaps TRBD1 (6 bases). The CDR3 spans 12 residues. CDR1 is MNHNS, CDR2 SASEGT, per germline. V lost 6 bases and J 6 bases, leaving 11 bases between the germline ends.

This clonotype showed up many times. The chain links TRBV12-3 or TRBV12-4 to TRBJ2-7, with 10 bases fitting TRBD2. Trimming removed 3 bases from V and 2 bases from J; junction bases left unmatched: 4. The CDR3 is 15 amino acids. CDR3 sequence (DNA): TGTGCCAGCAGTTTGGGTCTAGCGGGAGCCTACGAGCAGTACTTC. Protein sequence: CASSLGLAGAYEQYF.

This clonotype was seen many times. The rearrangement links TRBV7-3 to TRBJ1-6; 9 nucleotides match TRBD1. There are 15 residues in the CDR3. The V gene end was trimmed by 5 bases and the J gene end by 8 bases; junction bases not matched to a gene: 7. Germline assignment: CDR1 SGHTA and CDR2 FQGTGA. The CDR3 is CASSAGQGRDSPLHF. CDR3 bases: TGTGCCAGCAGCGCCGGACAGGGGAGGGATTCACCCCTCCACTTT.

As regards this clonotype: This may stem from a read error, because a much larger clone lies one nucleotide away. Given the absence of the conserved phenylalanine or tryptophan at the CDR3 end, a read error is likely. No DNA is shown, since the ends of the CDR3 on it are uncertain; the CDR3 is the one TCRdb lists. This chain connects TRBV27 to TRBJ2-7; TRBD2, the table's D call, lacks a check against the DNA. From its first to its last residue, the CDR3 has 13 amino acids. Germline CDR1 is MNHEY and CDR2 is SMNVEV (reference sequence). The CDR3 protein is CASRSSGLPGEYL.

This clonotype was seen more than once but under ten times. Here the CDR3 reads CASSIWTELNIQYF. The CDR3 region has the DNA TGTGCCAGCAGCATTTGGACGGAGCTAAACATTCAGTACTTC. This chain links TRBV7-9 with TRBJ2-4; D gene uncertain. The CDR3 is 14 amino acids. Trimming took off 5 bases at V and 6 bases at J, with 14 bases between the two ends. Germline CDR1 is SEHNR and CDR2 is FQNEAQ (reference sequence).

This rearrangement joins TRBV20-1 to TRBJ2-3; 7 bases match TRBD1. Trimming removed 4 bases from V and 4 bases from J; junction bases left unmatched: 14. CDR1 is DFQATT, CDR2 SNEGSKA, per germline (reference sequence). This CDR3 has 16 residues. CDR3 in amino acids: CSATSPQGEFPDTQYF. The CDR3 nucleotides are TGCAGTGCTACGAGCCCGCAGGGGGAGTTTCCAGATACGCAGTATTTT.

This clonotype was found many times. The rearrangement links TRBV12-3 or TRBV12-4 to TRBJ2-7; D unclear. This CDR3 is built from 14 residues. Trimming took off 5 bases at V and 1 base at J, with 12 bases between the two ends. CDR3 sequence (DNA): TGTGCCAGCAGTCCCCGTAGGGATTCCTACGAGCAGTACTTC. It codes for CASSPRRDSYEQYF.

This clonotype was seen at least ten times. The chain employs TRBV12-3 or TRBV12-4 and TRBJ2-7, with a tentative D call TRBD2 (5 bases). Trimming shortened V by 5 bases and J by 0 bases, and 11 bases separated the two germline ends. The CDR3 runs 14 residues. The CDR3 spells CASSPDYPSYEQYF. The CDR3 DNA sequence: TGTGCCAGCAGTCCCGACTACCCCTCCTACGAGCAGTACTTC.

This clonotype has more than one count but fewer than ten. The chain has TRBV5-1 and TRBJ2-3, with D possibly called TRBD1 or TRBD2 (5 bases each). This CDR3 spans 16 amino acids. CDR1 is SGHRS, CDR2 YFSETQ, per germline. Trimming removed 4 bases at V and 1 base at J, with 16 bases between. As DNA, the CDR3 is TGCGCCAGCAGCAACGGGGCCTCCCCAGGCACAGATACGCAGTATTTT. Encoded protein: CASSNGASPGTDTQYF.

The chain links TRBV13 to TRBJ2-7; 7 bases match TRBD1. The CDR3 loop spans 13 amino acids. Germline trimming cut 6 bases from V and 6 bases from J; bases unmatched to any gene: 8. Germline CDR1 is PRHDT and CDR2 is FYEKMQ (reference sequence). The CDR3 loop is CASSSRQGFEQYF. The CDR3, as DNA: TGTGCCAGCAGTTCAAGACAGGGTTTCGAGCAGTACTTC.